A single T cell receptor beta chain is shown here with its context. What it binds is not known. Per the germline V gene, CDR1 is MNHEY and CDR2 is SVGAGI. This CDR3 has 13 amino acids. Trimming took 3 bases from V and 5 from J, leaving 11 bases between them. The data originate from a study of identical twins. General study findings and limits: Partial confounding of zero-insertion analyses by invariant MAIT and iNKT cells was possible. Where out-of-frame alpha sequences were twin-shared, they showed excess low generation probability. Reduced insertions were recorded for abundant cord blood beta clonotypes, with no such pattern in memory repertoires.

TCRdb recomputed calls from the 5' RACE reads with MiXCR, one row per CDR3 protein. The profile shows about 530,000 distinct CDR3 sequences, around 22% of them singletons. These same records also appear under a second study, on yellow fever vaccine responses in identical twins.

The sample consisted of CD4+ T cells sorted from blood. This clonotype originated in a woman aged 18-30 years in good health. The rearrangement uses TRBV6-5 and TRBJ2-7; no clear D. In DNA, the CDR3 is TGTGCCAGCAGTTATCTTCAAGGGAACGAGCAGTACTTC. It translates to CASSYLQGNEQYF.